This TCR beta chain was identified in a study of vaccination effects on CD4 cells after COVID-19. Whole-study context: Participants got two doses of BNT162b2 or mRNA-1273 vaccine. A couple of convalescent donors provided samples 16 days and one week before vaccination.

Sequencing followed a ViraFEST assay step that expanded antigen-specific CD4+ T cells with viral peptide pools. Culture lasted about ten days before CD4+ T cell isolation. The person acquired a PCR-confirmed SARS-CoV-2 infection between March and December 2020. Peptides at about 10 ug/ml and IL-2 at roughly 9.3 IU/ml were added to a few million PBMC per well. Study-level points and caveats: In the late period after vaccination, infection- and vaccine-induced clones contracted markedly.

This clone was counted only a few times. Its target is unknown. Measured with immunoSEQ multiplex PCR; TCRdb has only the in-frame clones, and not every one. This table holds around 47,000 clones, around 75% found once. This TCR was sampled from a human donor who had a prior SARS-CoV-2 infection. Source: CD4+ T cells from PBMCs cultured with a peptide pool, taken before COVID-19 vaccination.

The CDR3 spells CASSYSRGATGNTIYF. In nucleotides, the CDR3 is TGTGCCAGCAGTTACTCGCGGGGGGCCACTGGAAACACCATATATTTT. The chain carries TRBV6-2 or TRBV6-3 and TRBJ1-3, with D perhaps TRBD1 (6 bases). The CDR3 is 16 amino acids. The germline gives CDR1 MNHEY, CDR2 SVGEGT. V shed 0 bases and J shed 2 bases, with 11 bases lying between them.